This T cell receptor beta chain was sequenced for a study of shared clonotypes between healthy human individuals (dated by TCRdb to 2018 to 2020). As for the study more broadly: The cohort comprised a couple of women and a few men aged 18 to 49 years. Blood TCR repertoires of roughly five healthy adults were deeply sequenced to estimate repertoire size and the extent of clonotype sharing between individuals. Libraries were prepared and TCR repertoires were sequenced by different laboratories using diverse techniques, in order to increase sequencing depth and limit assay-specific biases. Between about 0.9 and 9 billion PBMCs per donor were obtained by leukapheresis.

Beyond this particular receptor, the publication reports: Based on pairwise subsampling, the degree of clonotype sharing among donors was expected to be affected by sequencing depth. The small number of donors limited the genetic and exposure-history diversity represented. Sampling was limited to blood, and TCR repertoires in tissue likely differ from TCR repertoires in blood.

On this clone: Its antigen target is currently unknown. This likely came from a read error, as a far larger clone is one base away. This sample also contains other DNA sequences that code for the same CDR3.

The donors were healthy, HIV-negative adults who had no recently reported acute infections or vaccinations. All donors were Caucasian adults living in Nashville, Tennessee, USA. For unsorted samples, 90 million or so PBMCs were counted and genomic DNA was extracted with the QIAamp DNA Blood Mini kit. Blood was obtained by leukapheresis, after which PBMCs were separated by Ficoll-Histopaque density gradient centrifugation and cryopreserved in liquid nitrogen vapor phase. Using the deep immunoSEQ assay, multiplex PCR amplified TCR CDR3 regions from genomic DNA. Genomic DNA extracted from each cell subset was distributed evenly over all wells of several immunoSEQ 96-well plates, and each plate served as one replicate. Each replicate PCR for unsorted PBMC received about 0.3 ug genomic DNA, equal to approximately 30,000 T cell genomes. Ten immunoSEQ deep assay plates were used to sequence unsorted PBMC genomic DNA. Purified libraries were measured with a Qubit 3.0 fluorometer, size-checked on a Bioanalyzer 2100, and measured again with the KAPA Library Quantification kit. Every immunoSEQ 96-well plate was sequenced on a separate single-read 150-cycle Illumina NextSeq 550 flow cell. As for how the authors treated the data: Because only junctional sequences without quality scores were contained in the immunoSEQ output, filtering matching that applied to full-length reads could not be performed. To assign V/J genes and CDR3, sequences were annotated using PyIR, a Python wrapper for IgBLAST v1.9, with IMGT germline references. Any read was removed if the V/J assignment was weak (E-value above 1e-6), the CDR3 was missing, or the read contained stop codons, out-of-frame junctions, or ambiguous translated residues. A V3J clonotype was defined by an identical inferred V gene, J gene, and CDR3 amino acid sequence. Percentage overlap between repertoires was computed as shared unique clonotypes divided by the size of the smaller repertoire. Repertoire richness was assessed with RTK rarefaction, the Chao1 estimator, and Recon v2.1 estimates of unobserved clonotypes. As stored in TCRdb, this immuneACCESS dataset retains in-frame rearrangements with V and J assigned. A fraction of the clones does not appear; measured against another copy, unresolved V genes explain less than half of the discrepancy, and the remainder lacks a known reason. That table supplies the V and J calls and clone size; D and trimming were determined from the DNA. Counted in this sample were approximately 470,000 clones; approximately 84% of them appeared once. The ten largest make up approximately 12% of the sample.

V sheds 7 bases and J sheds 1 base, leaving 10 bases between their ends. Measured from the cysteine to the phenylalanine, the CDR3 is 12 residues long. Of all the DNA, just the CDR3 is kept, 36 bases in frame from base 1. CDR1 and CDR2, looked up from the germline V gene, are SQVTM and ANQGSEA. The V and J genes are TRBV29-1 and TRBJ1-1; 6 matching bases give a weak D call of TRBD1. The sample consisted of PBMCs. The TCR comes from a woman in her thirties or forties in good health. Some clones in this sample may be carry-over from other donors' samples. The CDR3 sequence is CSAGGRNTEAFF. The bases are TGCAGCGCTGGGGGCCGGAACACTGAAGCTTTCTTT.